This entry describes one T cell receptor beta chain. As processed by the authors: Amplified reference gene primers provided the basis for estimating nucleated cell counts. Profiling relied on immunoSEQ multiplex PCR, and the TCRdb table lists in-frame clones only, not all of them. That table supplies the V and J calls and clone size; D and trimming were determined from the DNA. The sample shows fewer than 250,000 clones, roughly four fifths of them seen only once. The record originates from a study of blood T cell repertoires in COVID-19. In the study overall: T cells, B-cell-depleted T cells, or PBMCs provided the cDNA or gDNA that served as material.

V was pared by 4 bases and J by 2 bases, with 10 bases of the junction left unmatched. This CDR3 comprises 16 residues. CDR1 MNHEY and CDR2 SVGAGI come from the germline V gene. Sequences were obtained from peripheral blood. This clonotype originated in a woman aged 70-85 years with acute or convalescent COVID-19. J is TRBJ1-2 and V is TRBV6-5; 7 positions agree with TRBD1. The CDR3 spells CASSSPLQGPNYGYTF. The CDR3 DNA reads TGTGCCAGCAGTTCCCCGTTACAGGGGCCGAACTATGGCTACACCTTC.